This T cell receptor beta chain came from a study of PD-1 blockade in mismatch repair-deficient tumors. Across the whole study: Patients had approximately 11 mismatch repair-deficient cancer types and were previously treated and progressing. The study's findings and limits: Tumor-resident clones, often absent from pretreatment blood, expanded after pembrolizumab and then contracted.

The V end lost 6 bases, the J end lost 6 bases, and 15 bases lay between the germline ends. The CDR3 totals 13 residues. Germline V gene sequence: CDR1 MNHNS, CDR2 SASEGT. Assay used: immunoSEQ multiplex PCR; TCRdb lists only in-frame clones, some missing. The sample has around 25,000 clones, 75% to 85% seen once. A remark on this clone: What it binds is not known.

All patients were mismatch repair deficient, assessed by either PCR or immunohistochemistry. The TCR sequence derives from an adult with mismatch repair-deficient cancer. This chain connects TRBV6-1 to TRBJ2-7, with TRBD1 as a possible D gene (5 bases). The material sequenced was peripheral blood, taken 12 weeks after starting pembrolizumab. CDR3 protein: CASSQEQGPEQYF. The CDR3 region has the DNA TGTGCCAGCAGCCAAGAGCAGGGTCCCGAGCAGTACTTC.